Here is one T cell receptor (beta chain) with its context. TCRdb used MiXCR to reprocess the RT-PCR reads, holding one entry per CDR3 protein. This sample has hundreds of thousands of distinct CDR3 sequences, with about a sixth found just once. This sample is part of a study of patients and donors after allogeneic stem cell transplantation. The CDR3 consists of 13 residues. V lost 3 bases and J 6 bases, leaving 9 bases between the germline ends. The chain uses TRBV12-3 or TRBV12-4 and TRBJ1-3; D is uncertain. Sequencing used blood, either unsorted or a sorted T cell fraction (not recorded which). The clonotype originates from a human donor who was either an allogeneic HSCT recipient or a stem cell or donor lymphocyte infusion donor (not recorded which). It is not recorded whose cells these are; they may come from a transplant donor. CDR3 sequence (DNA): TGTGCCAGCAGTTTGATTGGCTTAAACACCATATATTTT. It translates to CASSLIGLNTIYF.